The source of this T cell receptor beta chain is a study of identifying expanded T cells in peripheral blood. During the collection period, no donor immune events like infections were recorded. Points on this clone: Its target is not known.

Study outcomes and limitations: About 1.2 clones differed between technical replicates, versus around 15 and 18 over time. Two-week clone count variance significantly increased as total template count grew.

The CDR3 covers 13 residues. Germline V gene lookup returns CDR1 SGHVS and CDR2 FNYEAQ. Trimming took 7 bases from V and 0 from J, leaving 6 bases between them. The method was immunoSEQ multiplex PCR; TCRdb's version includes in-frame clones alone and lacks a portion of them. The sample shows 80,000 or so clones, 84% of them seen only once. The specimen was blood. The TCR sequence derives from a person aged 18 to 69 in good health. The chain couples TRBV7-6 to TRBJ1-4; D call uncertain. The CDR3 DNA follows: TGTGCCAGCAAACAGCCAACTAATGAAAAACTGTTTTTT. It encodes CASKQPTNEKLFF.